This entry concerns a single TCR beta chain. No antigen is known for it. Base quality data are lacking; no much larger clone is found one base away. The data derive from a study of lymphopenia after photon versus proton radiotherapy (dated by TCRdb to 2018 to 2020). About the full investigation: Photon and proton radiation therapy were compared by the study for their immunological effects in patients with gastrointestinal tumors who developed high-grade lymphopenia. The cohort comprised more than 15 patients with gastrointestinal tumors who received either photon or proton therapy and then developed lymphopenia. The goal of the study was to describe how the two radiation modalities differ in their effects on the immune system. Overall study results and their limits: Proton-treated patients stayed relatively stable during treatment, while photon-treated patients lost naive T cells and TCR diversity and gained effector/memory populations. Across the cohort, an inverse correlation was found between a larger post-nadir drop in TCR diversity and overall survival time among patients who died. After the lymphocyte count nadir, oligoclonal expansion, especially of CD8+ Temra cells, was observed in photon-treated repertoires, and the drop in diversity was driven by this expansion. The authors looked at the survival association only in patients who died, and they framed better survival with proton therapy as a possibility rather than a demonstrated result.

CDR1 and CDR2 (SGHDN, FVKESK) derive from the germline V gene. V ends up 1 base short and J 6 bases short, with an unmatched junction base count of 3. The cysteine opens and the phenylalanine closes a CDR3 of 14 amino acids. Only CDR3 DNA remains: 42 bases, in frame from the first base. The method behind the library was the immunoSEQ multiplex PCR assay. Alongside multiparametric flow cytometry, deep sequencing of rearranged TCR beta loci was used to profile the T cell repertoires. In its TCRdb copy, this immuneACCESS table keeps in-frame sequences only and misses some clones. Where compared with another copy, unresolved V genes explain less than half of these, and the others have no known cause. The sample table records tens of thousands of clones; approximately 87% of these occur just once. About a tenth of the sample goes to the ten largest clones.

Here the sequenced sample was peripheral blood, taken from a patient treated with proton-based radiotherapy. This TCR was recovered from an elderly man with esophageal cancer. The chain uses TRBV14 and TRBJ2-1; the central 7 bases match TRBD2. The CDR3 protein: CASSQVGGFNEQFF. The nucleotide sequence reads TGTGCCAGCAGCCAAGTGGGGGGGTTCAATGAGCAGTTCTTC.